This T cell receptor (beta chain) was sequenced for a study of blood T cells in healthy people across ages. This clonotype was seen more than once but under ten times. J was trimmed by 5 bases and V by 0 bases; bases with no gene match: 6. Germline CDR1 is KGHSH and CDR2 is LQKENI. CDR3 length: 16 residues. Primed by a sample-barcoded 5' primer and a J-beta primer mix, a second PCR proceeded for roughly 7 to 11 cycles. TCRdb re-analysed the 5' RACE reads in MiXCR, keeping a single row per CDR3 protein. Among about 510,000 distinct CDR3 sequences listed, 27% were seen once. These data were also reused for a study on T cells of mothers and their children.

The TCR originated in a boy aged 2 to 9 in good health. The chain combines TRBV18 with TRBJ2-2; 7 bases map to TRBD1. The sequencing sample was made of blood. CDR3 region: CASSPPQDRWTGELFF. CDR3 nucleotide sequence: TGTGCCAGCTCACCACCCCAGGACAGGTGGACCGGGGAGCTGTTTTTT.